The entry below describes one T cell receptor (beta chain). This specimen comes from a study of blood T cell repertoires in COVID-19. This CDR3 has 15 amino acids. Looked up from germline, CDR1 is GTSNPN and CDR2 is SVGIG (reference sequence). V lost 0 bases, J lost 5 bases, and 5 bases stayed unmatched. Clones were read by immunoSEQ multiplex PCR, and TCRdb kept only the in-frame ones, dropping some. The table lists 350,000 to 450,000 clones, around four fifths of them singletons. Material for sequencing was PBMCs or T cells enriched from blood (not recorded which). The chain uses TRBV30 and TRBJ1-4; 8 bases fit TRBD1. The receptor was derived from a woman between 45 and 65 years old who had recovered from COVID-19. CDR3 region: CAWSVRTGQNEKLFF. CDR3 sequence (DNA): TGTGCCTGGAGTGTACGGACAGGGCAAAATGAAAAACTGTTTTTT.